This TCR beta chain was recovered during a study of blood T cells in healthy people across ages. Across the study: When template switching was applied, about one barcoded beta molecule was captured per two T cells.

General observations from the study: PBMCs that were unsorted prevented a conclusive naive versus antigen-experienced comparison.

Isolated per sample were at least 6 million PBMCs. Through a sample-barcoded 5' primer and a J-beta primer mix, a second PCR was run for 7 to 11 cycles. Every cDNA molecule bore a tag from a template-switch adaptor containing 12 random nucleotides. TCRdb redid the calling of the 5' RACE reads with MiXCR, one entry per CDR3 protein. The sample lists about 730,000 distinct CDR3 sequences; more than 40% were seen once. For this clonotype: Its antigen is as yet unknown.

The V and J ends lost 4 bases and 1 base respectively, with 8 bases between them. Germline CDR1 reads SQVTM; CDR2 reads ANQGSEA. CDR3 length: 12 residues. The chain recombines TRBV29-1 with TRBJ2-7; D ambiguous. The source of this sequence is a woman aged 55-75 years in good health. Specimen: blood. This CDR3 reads CSVVGRSYEQYF. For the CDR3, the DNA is TGCAGCGTTGTTGGAAGATCCTACGAGCAGTACTTC.